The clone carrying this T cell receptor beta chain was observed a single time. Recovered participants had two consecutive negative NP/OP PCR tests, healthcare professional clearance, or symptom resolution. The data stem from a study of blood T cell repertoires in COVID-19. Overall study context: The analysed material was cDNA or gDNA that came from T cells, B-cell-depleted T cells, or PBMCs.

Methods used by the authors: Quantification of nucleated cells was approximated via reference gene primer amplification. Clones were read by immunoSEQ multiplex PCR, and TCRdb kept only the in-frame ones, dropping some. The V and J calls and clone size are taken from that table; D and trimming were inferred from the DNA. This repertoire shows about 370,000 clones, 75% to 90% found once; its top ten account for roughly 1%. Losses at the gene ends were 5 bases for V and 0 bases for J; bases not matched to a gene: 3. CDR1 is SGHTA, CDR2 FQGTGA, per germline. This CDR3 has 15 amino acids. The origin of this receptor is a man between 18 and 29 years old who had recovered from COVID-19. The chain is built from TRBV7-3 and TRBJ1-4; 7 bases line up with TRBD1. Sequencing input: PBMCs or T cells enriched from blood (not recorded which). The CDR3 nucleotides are TGTGCCAGCAGCCGGACAGGAGCAACTAATGAAAAACTGTTTTTT. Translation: CASSRTGATNEKLFF.